These 30 T cell receptor beta chains were all obtained from the same sample, sequenced in a study of T cells in Graves' hyperthyroidism and ophthalmopathy. Amplified TCR beta CDR3 regions derived from RNA transcripts. During a first-round RT-PCR of the TCR CDR3, the HTBI primer set was used. MiXCR was run by TCRdb on the multiplex PCR reads, yielding one entry per CDR3 protein. The table includes about 260,000 distinct CDR3 sequences, about 17% detected once. What was sequenced was blood. The source is a woman aged 18-29 years with Graves' ophthalmopathy.

This clonotype was observed many times. The chain employs TRBV4-3 and TRBJ2-1; D call uncertain. Looked up from germline, CDR1 is LGHNA and CDR2 is YSLEER. V was clipped by 2 bases and J by 0 bases, with 14 bases between them. The CDR3 extends over 17 amino acids. CDR3 sequence: CASSQSQTAYSYNEQFF. The CDR3 DNA is TGCGCCAGCAGCCAATCCCAAACGGCATACTCCTACAATGAGCAGTTCTTC.

In this sample, this clonotype turned up many times. The V and J genes are TRBV28 and TRBJ2-7, with 10 positions matching TRBD2. CDR3 size: 16 residues. The V and J ends lost 7 bases and 5 bases, in that order; junction bases with no gene match: 14. CDR1 is MDHEN, CDR2 SYDVKM, per germline. The CDR3 loop is CASIGLAGAGDHEQYF. For the CDR3, the DNA is TGTGCCAGCATAGGGCTAGCGGGAGCCGGGGACCACGAGCAGTACTTC.

In this sample, this clonotype turned up many times. V and J are TRBV20-1 and TRBJ2-3, with D possibly being TRBD1 or TRBD2 (5 bases each). Germline V gene sequence: CDR1 DFQATT, CDR2 SNEGSKA (reference sequence). The CDR3 extends over 16 amino acids. V dropped 6 bases and J dropped 0 bases, with 19 bases sitting between them. The CDR3 protein is CSAWGNPTASTDTQYF. CDR3 nucleotide sequence: TGCAGTGCCTGGGGGAATCCGACAGCTAGCACAGATACGCAGTATTTT.

On this clonotype itself: A read error is possible here, since a much larger clone lies one base away. V usage is TRBV28 and J usage is TRBJ1-2; no reliable D call. The germline V gene has CDR1 MDHEN and CDR2 SYDVKM. The CDR3 is made up of 14 amino acids. Trimming cost V 6 bases and J 4 bases, with 15 bases left between them. The CDR3 nucleotides are TGTGCCAGCAGAAGCGACGGTATTAGCTATGGCTACACCTTC. Protein sequence: CASRSDGISYGYTF.

This clonotype was seen a few times. A much larger clone sits a single nucleotide away, making a read error possible. This chain connects TRBV3-1 to TRBJ1-2; tentatively, D is TRBD1 (5 bases). This CDR3 contains 14 residues. From germline, CDR1 is LGHDT and CDR2 YNNKEL (reference sequence). With 7 bases removed from V and 1 base from J, the gap between germline ends came to 13 bases. The CDR3 sequence: CASKATALNYGYTF. In DNA form, the CDR3 reads TGTGCCAGCAAGGCGACAGCCCTTAACTATGGCTACACCTTC.

The chain couples TRBV6-1 to TRBJ1-4; maybe TRBD1 (6 bases). In germline, CDR1 is MNHNS, CDR2 SASEGT. The CDR3 spans 14 residues. V lost 7 bases and J lost 6, with 15 bases in between. The CDR3 loop reads CASNLGGADEKLFF. The CDR3 region has the DNA TGTGCCAGCAACCTTGGGGGGGCAGATGAAAAACTGTTTTTT.

This clonotype was picked up a small number of times. V gene TRBV6-1 combines with J gene TRBJ2-1; 9 bases match TRBD2. The CDR3 covers 13 residues. Germline lookup yields CDR1 MNHNS and CDR2 SASEGT. Trimming removed 3 bases from V and 15 bases from J; junction bases left unmatched: 9. CDR3 DNA sequence: TGTGCCAGCAGTGACTCCGGCGGGAGGGTCTTGTTCTTC. As protein: CASSDSGGRVLFF.

This clonotype was found many times. The CDR3 region is CASSLDGTVGSPLHF. The CDR3 nucleotides read TGTGCCAGCAGTTTAGATGGGACAGTCGGTTCACCCCTCCACTTT. This rearrangement joins TRBV12-3 or TRBV12-4 to TRBJ1-6, with 7 bases fitting TRBD1. V shed 1 base and J 9 bases; nucleotides not matched to a gene: 6. The CDR3 sequence is 15 residues long.

In this sample, this clonotype turned up many times. The chain carries TRBV12-5 and TRBJ1-4, with 7 bases identical to TRBD1. From germline, CDR1 is LGHNT and CDR2 FRNRAP. The length of the CDR3 is 14 residues. The J segment lost 8 bases and the V segment lost 6 bases, leaving 9 bases of the junction unmatched. CDR3 amino acids: CASGKTGSVEKLFF. In DNA, the CDR3 is TGTGCTAGTGGCAAGACAGGGAGTGTGGAAAAACTGTTTTTT.

In this sample, this clonotype turned up many times. The chain combines TRBV11-2 with TRBJ2-5, with TRBD1 identical over 7 bases. V shed 0 bases, J shed 5 bases, and the junction held 6 bases outside the gene matches. The germline V gene encodes CDR1 SGHAT and CDR2 FQNNGV. This CDR3 spans 15 amino acids. This CDR3 reads CASSLDPRGKETQYF. The CDR3 DNA reads as TGTGCCAGCAGCTTAGATCCCAGGGGGAAGGAGACCCAGTACTTC.

This clonotype has ten or more counts. The V and J genes are TRBV20-1 and TRBJ1-1; unclear D gene. The CDR3 has 12 residues. The ends were cut back, 6 bases at V and 1 base at J, with 9 bases in the middle. Per germline, CDR1 DFQATT and CDR2 SNEGSKA (reference sequence). The CDR3, as DNA: TGCAGTGCCTCCAAGACGAACACTGAAGCTTTCTTT. Amino acid sequence: CSASKTNTEAFF.

The chain uses TRBV30 and TRBJ1-1, with a tentative D call TRBD1 (5 bases). From germline, CDR1 is GTSNPN and CDR2 SVGIG (reference sequence). The germline V and J ends were trimmed by 8 bases and 4 bases, with 14 bases remaining between them. The CDR3 sequence is 12 residues long. The CDR3 nucleotides are TGTGCCCTAAAGGGGATGGGCACTGAAGCTTTCTTT. This translates into CALKGMGTEAFF.

In this sample, this clonotype turned up many times. The chain uses TRBV10-1 and TRBJ1-5; TRBD1 agrees at 7 bases. Losses at the gene ends were 7 bases for V and 8 bases for J; bases not matched to a gene: 20. The CDR3 runs 17 residues. CDR1 and CDR2 (germline): WNHNN, SYGVQD (reference sequence). Here the CDR3 DNA reads TGCGCCAGCATTCGACAGGGTACGAGGGTGCGGGTAAAGCCCCAGCATTTT. This encodes CASIRQGTRVRVKPQHF.

This clonotype was seen at least ten times. V and J are TRBV2 and TRBJ2-3; D may correspond to TRBD1 or TRBD2 (5 bases each). The CDR3 has 14 residues. Germline V lookup: CDR1 SNHLY, CDR2 FYNNEI. The V end was cut by 8 bases, the J end by 8 bases, with 20 bases between. CDR3: CASRKTTGRGTQYF. Here the CDR3 DNA reads TGTGCCAGCCGCAAGACCACAGGACGGGGTACGCAGTATTTT.

This clonotype was seen just once. The chain couples TRBV28 to TRBJ2-3; either TRBD1 or TRBD2 may supply D (5 bases each). Trimming took off 6 bases at V and 2 bases at J, with 12 bases between the two ends. The germline V gene encodes CDR1 MDHEN and CDR2 SYDVKM. This CDR3 is 14 amino acids long. The CDR3: CASRDWDPTDTQYF. The DNA for the CDR3 is TGTGCCAGCAGAGACTGGGACCCCACAGATACGCAGTATTTT. Using reference TRBV28 and TRBJ2-3 for the parts outside the CDR3, the full variable domain is DVKVTQSSRYLVKRTGEKVFLECVQDMDHENMFWYRQDPGLGLRLIYFSYDVKMKEKGDIPEGYSVSREKKERFSLILESASTNQTSMYLCASRDWDPTDTQYFGPGTRLTVL.

This clonotype came up many times. V gene TRBV5-1 combines with J gene TRBJ1-1; D ambiguous. The CDR3 sequence is 13 residues long. Germline V gene data show CDR1 as SGHRS and CDR2 as YFSETQ. Trimming pared 3 bases from V and 3 bases from J, leaving 9 bases between. The CDR3 coding sequence is TGCGCCAGCAGCTCCTCCATTCACACTGAAGCTTTCTTT. It is translated as CASSSSIHTEAFF.

The table lists this clonotype with many counts. The rearrangement links TRBV28 to TRBJ1-2; the D is unclear. V was shortened by 3 bases and J by 4 bases, with 15 bases between the two germline ends. CDR3 length: 15 amino acids. The germline gives CDR1 MDHEN, CDR2 SYDVKM. CDR3: CASSFRTSGGYGYTF. The CDR3 bases are TGTGCCAGCAGTTTCCGGACGTCAGGCGGCTATGGCTACACCTTC.

This clonotype has a count of ten or more. V usage is TRBV7-2 and J usage is TRBJ2-7; TRBD2 aligns across 8 bases. CDR3 length: 15 amino acids. Germline loops: CDR1 SGHTA, CDR2 FQGNSA. The V segment lost 4 bases and the J segment 3 bases; nucleotides outside the gene matches: 8. CDR3 region: CASSSPLAGLYEQYF. The CDR3 bases are TGTGCCAGCAGCTCCCCTCTAGCGGGCCTCTACGAGCAGTACTTC.

This clonotype was seen at least ten times. The chain couples TRBV11-2 to TRBJ1-1, with D hard to call. Germline-derived CDR1 and CDR2 are SGHAT and FQNNGV. With 3 bases removed from V and 7 bases from J, the gap between germline ends came to 15 bases. The CDR3 length is 14 residues. This CDR3 reads CASSFGSGSSEAFF. CDR3 nucleotide sequence: TGTGCCAGCAGCTTTGGCTCCGGCAGCAGTGAAGCTTTCTTT.

This clonotype was observed many times. The V and J genes are TRBV20-1 and TRBJ1-2; possible D gene TRBD1, 5 bases. In germline, CDR1 is DFQATT, CDR2 SNEGSKA (reference sequence). Between the trimmed V and J ends, which lost 1 base and 5 bases, there was a span of 14 bases. This CDR3 contains 14 residues. The CDR3 bases are TGCAGTGCTAGAGCAGGGCGGATTATTTATGGCTACACCTTC. Amino acids: CSARAGRIIYGYTF.

This clonotype has a count of ten or more. The V call is TRBV19, the J call TRBJ2-1, with D possibly called TRBD1 or TRBD2 (5 bases each). Germline V gives CDR1 LNHDA, CDR2 SQIVND (reference sequence). The CDR3 has 14 residues. The V and J ends lost 5 bases and 3 bases respectively, with 11 bases between them. Written as DNA, the CDR3 is TGTGCCAGTAGTTCCGGGACGAACTACAATGAGCAGTTCTTC. This codes for CASSSGTNYNEQFF.

The rearrangement joins TRBV11-2 to TRBJ2-1; 14 bases match TRBD2. Germline-derived CDR1 and CDR2 are SGHAT and FQNNGV. The CDR3 has 15 amino acids. With 7 bases clipped from V and 9 bases from J, the junction kept 8 bases outside the gene matches. In DNA, the CDR3 is TGTGCCAGCAATTCTGGGACTAGCGGGAGAGGTGAGCAGTTCTTC. Translating it yields CASNSGTSGRGEQFF.

This rearrangement joins TRBV29-1 to TRBJ2-7; 10 bases fit TRBD2. The CDR3 has 12 residues. V was clipped by 5 bases and J by 4 bases; unmatched bases: 2. Germline V lookup: CDR1 SQVTM, CDR2 ANQGSEA. CDR3 bases: TGCAGCGTTAGGACTAGCGGATACGAGCAGTACTTC. Its protein is CSVRTSGYEQYF.

The gene calls are TRBV12-3 or TRBV12-4 and TRBJ1-1, with D tentatively TRBD1 (6 bases). Trimming removed 5 bases at V and 0 bases at J, with 13 bases between. The CDR3 loop spans 15 amino acids. CDR3 sequence reads: CASSLTTGLNTEAFF. The CDR3 bases are TGTGCCAGCAGTCTCACGACAGGACTGAACACTGAAGCTTTCTTT.

This clonotype has a handful of counts. V gene TRBV28 combines with J gene TRBJ2-7, with 16 bases fitting TRBD2. The germline gives CDR1 MDHEN, CDR2 SYDVKM. Trimming took 6 bases from V and 5 from J; bases not matched to a gene: 4. The CDR3 totals 15 residues. CDR3 residues: CASRTGTSGGDEQYF. DNA for the CDR3: TGTGCCAGCAGAACCGGGACTAGCGGGGGGGACGAGCAGTACTTC. Supplemented by reference TRBV28 and TRBJ2-7, the full variable domain reads DVKVTQSSRYLVKRTGEKVFLECVQDMDHENMFWYRQDPGLGLRLIYFSYDVKMKEKGDIPEGYSVSREKKERFSLILESASTNQTSMYLCASRTGTSGGDEQYFGPGTRLTVT.

This clonotype was picked up many times. The chain couples TRBV4-1 to TRBJ2-2, with D unclear. The germline CDR1 and CDR2 sequences are MGHRA and YSYEKL. V was shortened by 1 base and J by 6 bases, with 12 bases between the two germline ends. The CDR3 is 15 residues long. The CDR3: CASSQAPWTSGELFF. In DNA, the CDR3 is TGCGCCAGCAGCCAAGCTCCGTGGACCTCCGGGGAGCTGTTTTTT.

In nucleotides, the CDR3 is TGTGCCAGCAGCGCAGGAAGACGCTACTACAATGAGCAGTTCTTC. Translated: CASSAGRRYYNEQFF. The J gene is TRBJ2-1, the V gene TRBV5-6; D ambiguous. This CDR3 contains 15 residues. Germline lookup yields CDR1 SGHDT and CDR2 YYEEEE. Trimming took 4 bases from V and 3 from J, leaving 14 bases between them.

This clonotype was seen many times. The chain has TRBV7-3 and TRBJ2-1; 9 nucleotides agree with TRBD2. V gave up 2 bases and J gave up 7 bases; unmatched junction bases: 6. CDR1 is SGHTA and CDR2 is FQGTGA in the germline V gene. The CDR3 consists of 15 residues. The CDR3 region is CASSLFGGGVNEQFF. In DNA form, the CDR3 reads TGTGCCAGCAGCTTATTTGGCGGGGGGGTGAATGAGCAGTTCTTC.

As regards this clonotype: Possible read error: a much larger clone is one base away. The gene calls are TRBV4-1 and TRBJ2-7, with 7 nucleotides matching TRBD1. The CDR3 is 20 amino acids. Looked up from germline, CDR1 is MGHRA and CDR2 is YSYEKL. Written as DNA, the CDR3 is TGCGTCAGCAGCCAATACCAGAGATTTATCCCGGGACAGATCCCCTACGAGCAGTACTTC. As protein: CVSSQYQRFIPGQIPYEQYF.

The sample holds many counts of this clonotype. V gene TRBV27 combines with J gene TRBJ2-1; 11 bases are shared with TRBD2. The V gene end was trimmed by 4 bases and the J gene end by 7 bases; junction bases not matched to a gene: 3. Germline-derived CDR1 and CDR2 are MNHEY and SMNVEV (reference sequence). This CDR3 contains 14 residues. The CDR3 DNA sequence: TGTGCCAGCAGTTGGCTAGCGGGAGGTAATGAGCAGTTCTTC. It yields the protein CASSWLAGGNEQFF.